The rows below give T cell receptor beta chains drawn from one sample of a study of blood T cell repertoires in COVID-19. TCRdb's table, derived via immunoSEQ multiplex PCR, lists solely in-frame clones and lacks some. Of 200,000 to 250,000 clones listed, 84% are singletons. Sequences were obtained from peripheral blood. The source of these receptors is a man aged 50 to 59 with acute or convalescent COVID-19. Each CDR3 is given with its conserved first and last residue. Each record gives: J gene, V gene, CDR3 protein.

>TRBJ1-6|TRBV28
CASSLGQGNSPLHF
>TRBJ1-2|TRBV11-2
CASSREFNYGYTF
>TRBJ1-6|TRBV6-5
CASRRTAPLHF
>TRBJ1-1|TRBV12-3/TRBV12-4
CASSLSGTEAFF
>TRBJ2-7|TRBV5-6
CASSLGGQGGAYEQYF
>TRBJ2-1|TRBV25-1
CASSPGLGTPNEQFF
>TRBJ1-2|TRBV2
CASSENQGRGYTF
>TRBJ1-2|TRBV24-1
CATSDGTSGYTF
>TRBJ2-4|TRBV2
CASREQGAGNIQYF
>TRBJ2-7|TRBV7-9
CASSSAGASSYEQYF
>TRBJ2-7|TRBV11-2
CASSLEWTSPTEQYF
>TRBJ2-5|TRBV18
CASSPREGGLGQETQYF
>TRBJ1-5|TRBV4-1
CASSQVQDSNQPQHF
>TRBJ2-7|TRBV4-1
CASSQGQGPSYEQYF
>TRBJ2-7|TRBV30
CAWSVQGGGSEQYF
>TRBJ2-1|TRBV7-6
CASSALETSGTYNEQFF
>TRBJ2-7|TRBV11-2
CASSLVSTGGPYEQYF
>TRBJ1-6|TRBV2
CASSGFGQGYSPLHF
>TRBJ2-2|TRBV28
CASITGGGTGELFF
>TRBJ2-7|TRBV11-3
CASSPRTGESYEQYF
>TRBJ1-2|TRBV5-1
CASSLDYRDSYGYTF
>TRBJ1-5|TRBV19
CASEPQVSGQPQHF
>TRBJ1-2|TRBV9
CASSGGTPASGYTF
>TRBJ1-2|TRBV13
CASSLGDRDANYGYTF
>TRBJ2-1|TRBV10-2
CASRTPSGSTYNEQFF
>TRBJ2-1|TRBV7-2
CASSLRPPGLAGVNEQFF
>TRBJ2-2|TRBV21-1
CASSKAGTHTGELFF
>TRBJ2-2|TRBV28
CASFSGLFLRNTGELFF
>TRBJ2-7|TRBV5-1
CASSLEGEQYF